This TCR beta chain was sequenced for a study of glioma-infiltrating T cells after dendritic cell vaccination. Primers: 60 V beta forward and 13 J beta reverse. TCRdb's table, derived via immunoSEQ multiplex PCR, lists solely in-frame clones and lacks some. The sample shows some 73,000 clones, roughly 80% of them seen only once. The sequencing used blood, collected before dendritic cell vaccination. The receptor was isolated from a human donor with glioblastoma.

CDR3 sequence (DNA): TGTGCCAGCAGCGGGGGACTAGCGGACATGTACGAGCAGTACTTC. As protein: CASSGGLADMYEQYF. J is TRBJ2-7 and V is TRBV7-8; 11 bases line up with TRBD2. In germline, CDR1 is SGHVS, CDR2 FQNEAQ. The CDR3 totals 15 residues. V trimming: 5 bases; J trimming: 4 bases; junction bases outside the gene matches: 7.